Described below is a single T cell receptor (beta chain) sequence and its context. What it recognizes is unknown. The CDR3 contains 13 residues. From germline, CDR1 is SQVTM and CDR2 ANQGSEA. Trimming stripped 1 base from V and 6 bases from J, with 13 bases between. This entry comes from a study of shared clonotypes between healthy human individuals. As for the study in general: The study drew on two women and three men aged 18 to 49 as donors.

Findings and limits, study-wide: An anticipated effect of sequencing depth on clonotype sharing among donors was recognized.

Every subset had its genomic DNA shared out evenly among several immunoSEQ plates. Per the original methods: Filtering differed, since immunoSEQ gave only junction sequences and no quality scores. The assay was immunoSEQ multiplex PCR, and TCRdb's table has in-frame clones only and misses some. The DNA was the basis for D and trimming; V, J and clone size are from that table. This sample has about 470,000 clones, with 79% found just once. The sample comprised PBMCs. This chain links TRBV29-1 with TRBJ2-7, with D possibly matching TRBD1 (6 bases). The sequence was obtained from a woman aged 35 to 49 in good health. Some clones in this sample may be carry-over from other donors' samples. The CDR3 region has the DNA TGCAGCGTTGAAGGCCTAGGACAGTCCGAGCAGTACTTC. Its translation: CSVEGLGQSEQYF.